This is a list of T cell receptor beta chains from one sample in a study of T cell responses to AZD1222 COVID-19 vaccine. Clones were read by immunoSEQ multiplex PCR, and TCRdb kept only the in-frame ones, dropping some. Of 79,000 or so clones in the sample, roughly 80% were seen once. Sequencing was performed on peripheral blood, taken 28 days after the second dose of the MenACWY control vaccine. These receptors were collected from an adult who received the MenACWY meningococcal vaccine as a control. Each CDR3 is given without its conserved first and last residue.

cdr3_length	v_call	j_call	cdr3_aa
13	TRBV7-2	TRBJ1-1	ASSSLSFMNTEAF
13	TRBV25-1	TRBJ2-2	ASSEYVADTGELF
11	TRBV18	TRBJ1-4	ASSPKENEKLF
15	TRBV28	TRBJ2-1	ASSPRQGISSYNEQF
15	TRBV4-2	TRBJ2-1	ASSQDPSAGGYNEQF
13	TRBV4-1	TRBJ1-5	ASSQALTGNQPQH
14	TRBV5-5	TRBJ1-1	ASSFGQGTMNTEAF
13	TRBV4-1	TRBJ1-2	ASSQELGRNYGYT
16	TRBV7-6	TRBJ2-3	ASSIGLAGGPDTDTQY
13	TRBV2	TRBJ1-2	ASSIGQGEAYGYT
9	TRBV30	TRBJ1-1	AWNRGTEAF
11	TRBV5-4	TRBJ1-1	ASSLEANTEAF
11	TRBV5-1	TRBJ1-1	ASSTSRDTEAF
10	TRBV20-1	TRBJ2-5	SASFVGETQY
11	TRBV7-9	TRBJ1-1	ASSFSRDTEAF
13	TRBV11-1	TRBJ2-2	ASSLGRGEPGELF
11	TRBV2	TRBJ1-6	ATLGADYSPLH
10	TRBV29-1	TRBJ1-2	SVATSNYGYT
11	TRBV12-3/TRBV12-4	TRBJ1-1	ASSALGASEAF
13	TRBV28	TRBJ1-2	ASSPVWSRNYGYT
11	TRBV20-1	TRBJ2-1	SANDGSGYEQF
12	TRBV14	TRBJ2-7	ASSQVGGTGKNY
16	TRBV10-1	TRBJ2-5	ASSPSPGQGRGQETQY
13	TRBV28	TRBJ1-6	ASSSLGTPDSPLH
10	TRBV18	TRBJ2-2	ASSPNTGELF
11	TRBV4-1	TRBJ1-1	ASSQVGMPEAF
13	TRBV6-2/TRBV6-3	TRBJ2-5	ASSNGQTFGETQY
11	TRBV7-9	TRBJ1-1	ASSLEGGTEAF
12	TRBV6-1	TRBJ2-7	ASSESWGEGEQY
12	TRBV18	TRBJ2-5	ASSPFPGQETQY
11	TRBV6-6	TRBJ2-6	ASMEPGANVLT
11	TRBV10-3	TRBJ1-1	AISDSGITEAF
11	TRBV19	TRBJ1-6	ASALRDNSPLH
10	TRBV9	TRBJ2-7	ASSVGDGEQY
12	TRBV28	TRBJ1-2	ASSPPATLRGYT
11	TRBV4-2	TRBJ1-2	ASSHSVGAGYT
11	TRBV6-5	TRBJ2-1	ASSYLTGGEQF
11	TRBV5-4	TRBJ2-3	ASSFVSTDTQY
11	TRBV29-1	TRBJ2-1	SGRTSGTGEQF
11	TRBV6-5	TRBJ1-5	ASSYGQNQPQH
9	TRBV30	TRBJ2-4	AWAAKNIQY
12	TRBV7-2	TRBJ2-3	ASVTGRGGDTQY
14	TRBV19	TRBJ1-5	ASSISSGDSDQPQH
14	TRBV5-8	TRBJ2-7	ASSLAVGTGTIEQY
14	TRBV18	TRBJ2-2	ASSPYRQGASGELF
13	TRBV28	TRBJ2-7	ASSLPTGSSYEQY
12	TRBV28	TRBJ2-2	ASSVVGAAGELF
13	TRBV6-1	TRBJ2-3	ASSEPGAELNTQY
11	TRBV7-9	TRBJ1-1	ASSQVRNTEAF
8	TRBV6-1	TRBJ2-3	ASSETTQY
12	TRBV9	TRBJ1-5	ASSQGVGNQPQH
13	TRBV9	TRBJ2-5	ASSVGGVNGETQY